Following are 9 T cell receptor beta chains from one sample sequenced in a study of cytomegalovirus exposure and HLA in healthy donors. The PCR was carried out with 60 Vbeta primers and 13 Jbeta primers. Only in-frame clones appear in the TCRdb table, and some are missing; sequencing was by immunoSEQ multiplex PCR. The sample shows about 210,000 clones, about four fifths of them seen only once. Sequencing was performed on PBMCs. The receptors derive from a woman in her fifties or sixties in good health and CMV-seropositive.

The chain is built from TRBV6-4 and TRBJ2-3; 7 bases match TRBD2. From germline, CDR1 is MRHNA and CDR2 SNTAGT. The CDR3 spans 15 residues. The ends lost 5 bases at V and 0 bases at J; junction bases unmatched: 5. The CDR3 nucleotides are TGTGCCAGCAGTCTCAGCGGGGAAAGCACAGATACGCAGTATTTT. Protein: CASSLSGESTDTQYF.

The chain combines TRBV2 with TRBJ2-1; 10 nucleotides match TRBD1. The CDR3 runs to 14 residues. Per the germline V gene, CDR1 is SNHLY and CDR2 is FYNNEI. The ends lost 4 bases at V and 5 bases at J; junction bases unmatched: 2. CDR3 DNA: TGTGCCAGCAGTGGGGACAGGGGTCACAATGAGCAGTTCTTC. It is translated as CASSGDRGHNEQFF.

V and J are TRBV5-4 and TRBJ2-5, with D possibly being TRBD1 (5 bases). Germline values: CDR1 SGHNT, CDR2 YYREEE (reference sequence). Trimming took off 4 bases at V and 4 bases at J, with 17 bases between the two ends. This CDR3 is 15 amino acids long. In nucleotides, the CDR3 is TGTGCCAGCAGCGAACGTTACAGGTGGGCAGAGACCCAGTACTTC. Its translation is CASSERYRWAETQYF.

The gene calls are TRBV12-5 and TRBJ1-3; the match to TRBD1 covers 7 bases. Germline V gene lookup returns CDR1 LGHNT and CDR2 FRNRAP. Unmatched junction bases numbered 1, after V lost 0 bases and J lost 5 bases. The CDR3 sequence is 14 residues long. For the CDR3, the DNA is TGTGCTAGTGGTTTGGTAAGGGGGCGAAACACCATATATTTT. Translated, it gives CASGLVRGRNTIYF.

The chain joins TRBV5-6 to TRBJ2-5; perhaps TRBD2 as D (6 bases). The J call may be mistaken, given a closer DNA end match to TRBJ2-7. Germline values: CDR1 SGHDT, CDR2 YYEEEE. The CDR3 is 14 amino acids. DNA for the CDR3: TGTGCCAGCAGCTTATGGGGACTGCACTACGAGCAGTACTTC. This translates into CASSLWGLHYEQYF.

CDR3 loop: CASSMAGDNQPQHF. The CDR3 DNA reads as TGTGCCAGCAGCATGGCAGGGGATAATCAGCCCCAGCATTTT. V and J are TRBV28 and TRBJ1-5; tentatively, D is TRBD1 (6 bases). Trimming pared 6 bases from V and 4 bases from J, leaving 13 bases between. The CDR3 sequence is 14 residues long. Germline V gene data show CDR1 as MDHEN and CDR2 as SYDVKM.

The chain recombines TRBV6-6 with TRBJ1-4; the match to TRBD1 covers 8 bases. This CDR3 has 14 amino acids. The ends lost 5 bases at V and 8 bases at J; junction bases unmatched: 7. Germline V gene data show CDR1 as MNHNY and CDR2 as SVGAGI (reference sequence). CDR3 sequence: CASSQTGAGEKLFF. The DNA for the CDR3 is TGTGCCAGCAGTCAGACAGGGGCAGGGGAAAAACTGTTTTTT.

This sequence joins TRBV11-2 and TRBJ1-2; D unclear. The germline V gene encodes CDR1 SGHAT and CDR2 FQNNGV. The CDR3 extends over 13 amino acids. Trimming left V 1 base short and J 6 bases short, with 9 bases between. CDR3 nucleotides: TGTGCCAGCAGCTTAGGCCAGGCTAATGGCTACACCTTC. It yields the protein CASSLGQANGYTF.

The V gene is TRBV19, the J gene TRBJ2-6; possibly TRBD1 for D (5 bases). Germline-derived CDR1 and CDR2 are LNHDA and SQIVND (reference sequence). CDR3 length equals 13 residues. Trimming took 4 bases from V and 7 from J, leaving 8 bases between them. This CDR3 is CASSTTEANVLTF. The CDR3, as DNA: TGTGCCAGTAGTACGACAGAAGCCAACGTCCTGACTTTC.